The 26 T cell receptor beta chains below come from one sample, sequenced in a study of beta chain features in type 1 diabetes. Study observations and caveats: TCRB CDR3s from Type 1 diabetes patients were moderately but significantly shorter in all four CD4+ subsets.

For these receptors, no antigen is known. Expressed TCRB transcripts were sequenced after all isolated RNA was converted to cDNA. Libraries were prepared by immunoSEQ multiplex PCR; TCRdb keeps only in-frame clonotypes and omits some of them. The table lists about 250,000 clones, roughly a tenth of them singletons. Sequencing was done on a sample of naive CD4+ T cells from blood. These receptor sequences come from a man in his thirties or forties with type 1 diabetes.

This clone was detected a few times. V and J are TRBV2 and TRBJ2-5, with 13 nucleotides matching TRBD2. The germline V gene has CDR1 SNHLY and CDR2 FYNNEI. J was trimmed by 7 bases and V by 8 bases; bases with no gene match: 10. This CDR3 contains 15 residues. The CDR3 DNA sequence: TGTGCCAGCGCCCGTGGGACTAGCGGGGATGTGACCCAGTACTTC. It specifies CASARGTSGDVTQYF. Full variable domain (rest looked up from reference TRBV2 and TRBJ2-5): EPEVTQTPSHQVTQMGQEVILRCVPISNHLYFYWYRQILGQKVEFLVSFYNNEISEKSEIFDDQFSVERPDGSNFTLKIRSTKLEDSAMYFCASARGTSGDVTQYFGPGTRLLVL.

This sequence joins TRBV4-2 and TRBJ2-7, with D hard to call. This CDR3 is built from 15 residues. With 0 bases removed from V and 0 bases from J, the gap between germline ends came to 9 bases. CDR1 LGHNA and CDR2 YNFKEQ come from the germline V gene. The CDR3 sequence is CASSQEYFSSYEQYF. DNA of the CDR3: TGTGCCAGCAGCCAAGAATACTTTAGCTCCTACGAGCAGTACTTC.

This clone has more than one count but fewer than ten. This chain joins TRBV7-3 and TRBJ2-4, with D perhaps TRBD2 (5 bases). In germline, CDR1 is SGHTA, CDR2 FQGTGA. The V and J ends lost 2 bases and 4 bases respectively, with 12 bases between them. The CDR3 extends over 15 amino acids. The CDR3 loop is CASSLGGGGKNIQYF. The CDR3 nucleotides read TGTGCCAGCAGCTTAGGAGGCGGCGGTAAAAACATTCAGTACTTC.

This clone came up once. V gene TRBV5-8 combines with J gene TRBJ1-2; TRBD1 agrees at 8 bases. The CDR3 length is 13 residues. V shed 5 bases, J shed 12 bases, and the junction held 12 bases outside the gene matches. The germline V gene has CDR1 SGHTS and CDR2 YDEGEE. The DNA of the CDR3 is TGTGCCAGCAGGGAGAGGGACAGGCAAGGCCACACCTTC. Translated, it gives CASRERDRQGHTF.

This chain uses TRBV2 with TRBJ2-7; D is unclear. The CDR3 sequence is 13 residues long. CDR1 and CDR2 (germline): SNHLY, FYNNEI. The V end lost 7 bases, the J end lost 2 bases, and 12 bases lay between the germline ends. Here the CDR3 DNA reads TGTGCCAGCACCGAGCCCCGGGCCTACGAGCAGTACTTC. It is translated as CASTEPRAYEQYF.

The chain has TRBV4-1 and TRBJ1-6, with a possible D match to TRBD1 (5 bases). Germline V CDR1 and CDR2: MGHRA, YSYEKL. Trimming cost V 0 bases and J 1 base, with 19 bases left between them. This CDR3 is 20 amino acids long. The CDR3 loop reads CASSQEYRGRTRSYNSPLHF. The CDR3 nucleotides are TGCGCCAGCAGCCAAGAATATCGGGGGAGGACAAGGTCCTATAATTCACCCCTCCACTTT.

The chain is built from TRBV5-4 and TRBJ1-2; 10 bases are shared with TRBD1. Germline values: CDR1 SGHNT, CDR2 YYREEE (reference sequence). V lost 9 bases and J lost 4; bases outside the gene matches: 6. The CDR3 length is 13 residues. CDR3: CATSGTGVYGYTF. CDR3 coding DNA: TGTGCCACTAGCGGGACAGGGGTCTATGGCTACACCTTC. Complete variable domain (other parts from reference TRBV5-4 and TRBJ1-2): ETGVTQSPTHLIKTRGQQVTLRCSSQSGHNTVSWYQQALGQGPQFIFQYYREEENGRGNFPPRFSGLQFPNYSSELNVNALELDDSALYLCATSGTGVYGYTFGSGTRLTVV.

This clone was seen a few times. CDR3 sequence reads: CAWSLTSNQPQHF. DNA of the CDR3: TGTGCCTGGAGTCTAACGAGCAATCAGCCCCAGCATTTT. V usage is TRBV30 and J usage is TRBJ1-5; D ambiguous. Trimming took 2 bases from V and 1 from J, leaving 6 bases between them. This CDR3 region has 13 residues. Germline loops: CDR1 GTSNPN, CDR2 SVGIG (reference sequence).

The rearrangement links TRBV12-5 to TRBJ2-3, with 9 bases identical to TRBD1. V shed 6 bases, J shed 6 bases, and the junction held 7 bases outside the gene matches. CDR3 size: 14 residues. Germline V gene data show CDR1 as LGHNT and CDR2 as FRNRAP. The CDR3 DNA reads as TGTGCTAGTGGACGGGACAGGGTCCAGGATACGCAGTATTTT. It encodes CASGRDRVQDTQYF. Full variable domain (missing parts from reference TRBV12-5 and TRBJ2-3): DARVTQTPRHKVTEMGQEVTMRCQPILGHNTVFWYRQTMMQGLELLAYFRNRAPLDDSGMPKDRFSAEMPDATLATLKIQPSEPRDSAVYFCASGRDRVQDTQYFGPGTRLTVL.

This chain uses TRBV7-2 with TRBJ2-5; TRBD1 agrees at 9 bases. CDR3 length: 17 amino acids. V was clipped by 5 bases and J by 0 bases; unmatched bases: 10. The germline CDR1 and CDR2 sequences are SGHTA and FQGNSA. CDR3 region: CASSQNGGTGNQETQYF. DNA for the CDR3: TGTGCCAGCAGCCAAAACGGCGGGACAGGGAACCAAGAGACCCAGTACTTC.

This clone has just a few counts. The V call is TRBV2, the J call TRBJ2-5; TRBD1 aligns across 9 bases. The V gene end was trimmed by 5 bases and the J gene end by 4 bases; junction bases not matched to a gene: 5. Germline CDR1 SNHLY, CDR2 FYNNEI. There are 14 residues in the CDR3. The CDR3 loop is CASSPQGAGETQYF. CDR3 in DNA: TGTGCCAGCAGTCCACAGGGGGCGGGAGAGACCCAGTACTTC.

The rearrangement links TRBV7-2 to TRBJ2-5; 7 bases line up with TRBD1. Germline assignment: CDR1 SGHTA and CDR2 FQGNSA. The CDR3 has 14 residues. The V segment lost 6 bases and the J segment 4 bases; nucleotides outside the gene matches: 8. CDR3 sequence reads: CASRIGQVGETQYF. CDR3 in DNA: TGTGCCAGCAGAATTGGACAGGTTGGAGAGACCCAGTACTTC.

The V and J genes are TRBV25-1 and TRBJ2-7; TRBD1 agrees at 10 bases. V dropped 6 bases and J dropped 4; count of bases not matched to a gene: 6. Germline V gives CDR1 MGHDK, CDR2 SYGVNS. The CDR3 is 14 amino acids. CDR3 loop: CASSPGTGVYEQYF. The CDR3 DNA sequence: TGTGCCAGCAGCCCCGGGACAGGGGTGTACGAGCAGTACTTC.

The sample holds a few counts of this clone. This chain uses TRBV6-5 with TRBJ2-1; TRBD1 aligns across 8 bases. V was clipped by 6 bases and J by 5 bases; unmatched bases: 3. CDR3 size: 13 residues. The germline CDR1 and CDR2 sequences are MNHEY and SVGAGI. For the CDR3, the DNA is TGTGCCAGCAGCCTGGACAGGGACAATGAGCAGTTCTTC. It codes for CASSLDRDNEQFF.

The chain carries TRBV7-8 and TRBJ1-2; maybe TRBD1 (6 bases). Trimming took 5 bases from V and 5 from J, leaving 9 bases between them. This CDR3 is built from 12 residues. Germline V lookup: CDR1 SGHVS, CDR2 FQNEAQ. DNA for the CDR3: TGTGCCAGCAGCCCTCAGGGGTATGGCTACACCTTC. It translates to CASSPQGYGYTF.

This clone was detected a few times. V is TRBV14 and J is TRBJ2-1; TRBD2 is a possible D gene (6 bases). Trimming left V 3 bases short and J 9 bases short, with 18 bases between. The V gene's germline CDR1 is SGHDN and CDR2 FVKESK. CDR3 size: 15 residues. The CDR3 nucleotides read TGTGCCAGCAGCCATGGCGGGACCCCGGCGGGTGAGCAGTTCTTC. The encoded protein is CASSHGGTPAGEQFF.

J is TRBJ1-4 and V is TRBV29-1; maybe TRBD1 (6 bases). The CDR3 runs 14 residues. CDR1 is SQVTM and CDR2 is ANQGSEA in the germline V gene. V lost 6 bases and J 7 bases, leaving 18 bases between the germline ends. The CDR3 is CSVSSGGRTEKLFF. As DNA, the CDR3 is TGCAGCGTGAGTTCCGGGGGGCGCACTGAAAAACTGTTTTTT.

In its sample, this clone was seen a few times. The rearrangement uses TRBV7-9 and TRBJ2-3; D is ambiguous. The V gene lost 3 bases and the J gene lost 4 bases, with 2 bases spanning the gap. CDR3 length equals 11 residues. Germline loops: CDR1 SEHNR, CDR2 FQNEAQ (reference sequence). For the CDR3, the DNA is TGTGCCAGCAGCTTCTCAGATACGCAGTATTTT. As protein: CASSFSDTQYF.

CDR3 in DNA: TGTGCCACCAGCAGAGATGGAAGCGGGGGGGACGGAGATACGCAGTATTTT. The encoded protein is CATSRDGSGGDGDTQYF. The chain couples TRBV15 to TRBJ2-3; 10 bases match TRBD2. Germline CDR1 reads LNHNV; CDR2 reads YYDKDF (reference sequence). With V trimmed by 0 bases and J by 5 bases, 8 bases remained unmatched. The length of the CDR3 is 17 residues.

This clone was seen a handful of times. The V gene is TRBV19, the J gene TRBJ2-1; 8 bases match TRBD1. With V trimmed by 0 bases and J by 2 bases, 6 bases remained unmatched. The CDR3 sequence is 17 residues long. Germline V lookup: CDR1 LNHDA, CDR2 SQIVND (reference sequence). This CDR3 reads CASSIDLRGPPYNEQFF. As DNA, the CDR3 is TGTGCCAGTAGTATAGATCTCAGGGGGCCGCCCTACAATGAGCAGTTCTTC. The full variable domain, its missing parts supplied by reference TRBV19 and TRBJ2-1, is DGGITQSPKYLFRKEGQNVTLSCEQNLNHDAMYWYRQDPGQGLRLIYYSQIVNDFQKGDIAEGYSVSREKKESFPLTVTSAQKNPTAFYLCASSIDLRGPPYNEQFFGPGTRLTVL.

The genes are TRBV5-1 and TRBJ2-7; 9 nucleotides align to TRBD1. V gave up 4 bases and J gave up 2 bases; unmatched junction bases: 10. There are 16 residues in the CDR3. Per germline, CDR1 SGHRS and CDR2 YFSETQ. CDR3 protein: CASSLLAGTGTYEQYF. The CDR3 DNA sequence: TGCGCCAGCAGCCTTCTCGCCGGGACAGGGACCTACGAGCAGTACTTC.

The CDR3 region has the DNA TGTGCCAGCAGTTTACAGGGAGGTGGCTACACCTTC. Residues: CASSLQGGGYTF. The chain recombines TRBV28 with TRBJ1-2; tentative D call: TRBD1 (5 bases). CDR1 MDHEN and CDR2 SYDVKM come from the germline V gene. This CDR3 region has 12 residues. V lost 2 bases to trimming and J lost 7 bases, with 8 bases between them.

This clone has a handful of counts. The V gene is TRBV29-1, the J gene TRBJ1-6; no reliable D call. This CDR3 comprises 16 residues. In germline, CDR1 is SQVTM, CDR2 ANQGSEA. V was cut by 2 bases and J by 1 base, with 12 bases left in between. This CDR3 reads CSVEPARGSYNSPLHF. For the CDR3, the DNA is TGCAGCGTTGAACCCGCCCGGGGATCCTATAATTCACCCCTCCACTTT.

The rearrangement uses TRBV28 and TRBJ1-6; 8 bases line up with TRBD1. Germline values: CDR1 MDHEN, CDR2 SYDVKM. Losses at the gene ends were 7 bases for V and 7 bases for J; bases not matched to a gene: 9. The CDR3 length is 15 residues. CDR3 in DNA: TGTGCCAGCACCGACCAGGGGGCTTCGAATTCACCCCTCCACTTT. Its protein product is CASTDQGASNSPLHF.

This clone was seen a few times. The J gene is TRBJ2-5, the V gene TRBV2, with TRBD1 matching over 7 bases. CDR1 and CDR2 (germline): SNHLY, FYNNEI. The CDR3 runs to 15 residues. V dropped 7 bases and J dropped 5; count of bases not matched to a gene: 13. In nucleotides, the CDR3 is TGTGCCAGCAAAGAAATGACAGGGACCGGGGAGACCCAGTACTTC. Residues: CASKEMTGTGETQYF.

The chain carries TRBV7-2 and TRBJ2-7, with a tentative D call TRBD1 (5 bases). The V end was cut by 1 base, the J end by 5 bases, with 12 bases between. The germline gives CDR1 SGHTA, CDR2 FQGNSA. The CDR3 totals 14 residues. CDR3 bases: TGTGCCAGCAGCTTAGGAACAGGCTTCGACGAGCAGTACTTC. It specifies CASSLGTGFDEQYF.